The 12 T cell receptor beta chains given below trace back to one sample, sequenced in a study of T cell repertoires and HLA-DP antigens. The protocol was immunoSEQ multiplex PCR, while the TCRdb copy is restricted to in-frame clones and leaves out a portion. The profile covers 75,000 to 90,000 clones, with roughly 86% appearing a single time and around 1.7% taken by the ten largest. Their cognate antigens are unknown. The material sequenced was CD4+ T cells from PBMCs. The receptor set was obtained from a man aged 50-59 years in good health and CMV-seronegative.

V gene TRBV19 combines with J gene TRBJ2-7, with D perhaps being TRBD1 or TRBD2 (5 bases each). The CDR3 contains 15 residues. Trimming pared 5 bases from V and 2 bases from J, leaving 16 bases between. Germline V gene sequence: CDR1 LNHDA, CDR2 SQIVND (reference sequence). The CDR3 sequence is CASSLSGKGPYEQYF. In nucleotides, the CDR3 is TGTGCCAGTAGTTTGTCAGGGAAGGGACCCTACGAGCAGTACTTC.

V gene TRBV5-1 combines with J gene TRBJ2-1; no clear D. Germline V gene lookup returns CDR1 SGHRS and CDR2 YFSETQ. V dropped 5 bases and J dropped 6 bases, with 6 bases sitting between them. The CDR3 has 11 amino acids. CDR3 region: CASSRSNEQFF. The CDR3 coding sequence is TGCGCCAGCAGTCGCAGCAATGAGCAGTTCTTC.

This chain uses TRBV19 with TRBJ2-3; D gene unclear. The CDR3 has 8 residues. V lost 4 bases, J lost 11 bases, and 1 base lay in between. CDR1 and CDR2 from the germline V gene are LNHDA and SQIVND (reference sequence). CDR3 nucleotide sequence: TGTGCCAGTAGTAGGCAGTATTTT. Encoded protein: CASSRQYF.

As DNA, the CDR3 is TGTGCCAGCAGCGGCCCCCCCTCTGGGACAGGGGGAAGTGGCTACGAGCAGTACTTC. As protein: CASSGPPSGTGGSGYEQYF. The chain combines TRBV14 with TRBJ2-7; 11 bases are shared with TRBD1. Germline V gives CDR1 SGHDN, CDR2 FVKESK. The CDR3 is 19 residues long. J lost 3 bases, V lost 5 bases, and 18 bases had no gene match.

The chain recombines TRBV5-5 with TRBJ2-7; no firm D call. Germline V gene lookup returns CDR1 SGHKS and CDR2 YYEKEE (reference sequence). V was shortened by 4 bases and J by 2 bases, with 13 bases between the two germline ends. CDR3 length: 14 amino acids. CDR3 sequence: CASSPVGQTYEQYF. The CDR3, as DNA: TGTGCCAGCAGCCCCGTGGGCCAGACCTACGAGCAGTACTTC.

The rearrangement links TRBV7-2 to TRBJ1-5; D remains ambiguous. Between the trimmed V and J ends, which lost 2 bases and 0 bases, there was a span of 8 bases. In germline, CDR1 is SGHTA, CDR2 FQGNSA. The CDR3 consists of 15 residues. CDR3 sequence: CASSLTPHSNQPQHF. The CDR3 DNA reads as TGTGCCAGCAGCTTAACGCCCCATAGCAATCAGCCCCAGCATTTT.

This chain links TRBV5-8 with TRBJ1-1, with D unclear. Trimming pared 6 bases from V and 3 bases from J, leaving 18 bases between. The CDR3 totals 15 residues. Germline V gives CDR1 SGHTS, CDR2 YDEGEE. The DNA of the CDR3 is TGTGCCAGCACCTCTGTGCGGTTACGGGACACTGAAGCTTTCTTT. Translated, it gives CASTSVRLRDTEAFF.

This clone occurred many times. The chain employs TRBV6-6 and TRBJ1-1; D call uncertain. This CDR3 region has 15 residues. CDR1 is MNHNY and CDR2 is SVGAGI in the germline V gene (reference sequence). Trimming pared 4 bases from V and 2 bases from J, leaving 14 bases between. CDR3 region: CASSLKAGRNTEAFF. The DNA of the CDR3 is TGTGCCAGCAGTTTGAAGGCAGGCCGAAACACTGAAGCTTTCTTT.

This clone was observed a single time. The rearrangement joins TRBV2 to TRBJ1-1; 7 nucleotides match TRBD1. CDR1 SNHLY and CDR2 FYNNEI come from the germline V gene. V shed 5 bases and J 0 bases; nucleotides not matched to a gene: 3. This CDR3 is 14 amino acids long. In nucleotides, the CDR3 is TGTGCCAGCAGTCTGGGACAGATGAACACTGAAGCTTTCTTT. Its protein product is CASSLGQMNTEAFF. Variable domain in full (rest from reference TRBV2 and TRBJ1-1): EPEVTQTPSHQVTQMGQEVILRCVPISNHLYFYWYRQILGQKVEFLVSFYNNEISEKSEIFDDQFSVERPDGSNFTLKIRSTKLEDSAMYFCASSLGQMNTEAFFGQGTRLTVV.

CDR3 region: CASSLGGHQPQHF. Written as DNA, the CDR3 is TGCGCCAGCAGCTTAGGGGGACATCAGCCCCAGCATTTT. The rearrangement links TRBV5-1 to TRBJ1-5; D perhaps matches TRBD1 (6 bases). Trimming cost V 2 bases and J 5 bases, with 8 bases left between them. This CDR3 comprises 13 residues. CDR1 and CDR2 (germline): SGHRS, YFSETQ.

V is TRBV28 and J is TRBJ2-7; TRBD1 might be the D (5 bases). The CDR3 extends over 14 amino acids. Germline assignment: CDR1 MDHEN and CDR2 SYDVKM. With 1 base removed from V and 2 bases from J, the gap between germline ends came to 9 bases. This CDR3 reads CASSLSRVPYEQYF. CDR3 bases: TGTGCCAGCAGTTTATCCAGGGTTCCCTACGAGCAGTACTTC.

The rearrangement links TRBV6-1 to TRBJ1-3; TRBD1 matches at 9 bases. The ends lost 2 bases at V and 1 base at J; junction bases unmatched: 6. Germline loops: CDR1 MNHNS, CDR2 SASEGT. The CDR3 sequence is 17 residues long. The CDR3 loop is CASSETLGQGSGNTIYF. The CDR3 DNA is TGTGCCAGCAGTGAAACTCTGGGACAGGGTTCTGGAAACACCATATATTTT.